This TCR beta chain was recorded in a study of cytomegalovirus exposure and HLA in healthy donors. Study-wide background: Earlier, fewer than 140 million unique TCR beta sequences were recovered from approximately 200 million T cells by an analysis.

Trimming removed 5 bases from V and 2 bases from J; junction bases left unmatched: 3. The CDR3 length is 14 residues. Germline values: CDR1 MNHEY, CDR2 SMNVEV (reference sequence). To note about this clone: Its cognate antigen is unknown.

Healthy people donating bone marrow made up the donors. Study observations and caveats: Researchers had no immune exposure information except CMV serostatus available.

Both 60 Vbeta primers and 13 Jbeta primers went into the PCR. Sequenced by immunoSEQ multiplex PCR; TCRdb stores in-frame clones only, minus some. The table shows around 130,000 clones, with 81% occurring only once. This rearrangement joins TRBV27 to TRBJ2-7; TRBD1 aligns across 10 bases. Sequenced input: PBMCs. The source of this sequence is a woman between 40 and 50 years old in good health and CMV-seropositive. The CDR3 loop is CASSPGQGTYEQYF. CDR3 in DNA: TGTGCCAGCAGTCCGGGACAGGGGACCTACGAGCAGTACTTC.